The rows below give T cell receptor beta chains drawn from one sample of a study of shared clonotypes between healthy human individuals. Method: immunoSEQ multiplex PCR; TCRdb's copy keeps in-frame clones and lacks some. This table has 1,500,000 or so clones, approximately 98.5% appearing once. Sequencing was done on a sample of naive CD4+ T cells sorted from blood. The receptors were gathered from a man aged 30 to 39 in good health. Each CDR3 is given with its conserved first and last residue. Fields, in order: V gene, J gene, D gene, clone size, CDR3 protein, CDR3 DNA. D genes are given only for firm matches. For some rows the clone size is stated as once, few or many, or as a class when expanded; others skip it.

TRBV5-4	TRBJ2-2	.	.	CASSFSGQNTGELFF	TGTGCCAGCAGCTTCTCGGGACAGAACACCGGGGAGCTGTTTTTT
TRBV18	TRBJ1-3	.	.	CASSNNRHKSGNTIYF	TGTGCCAGCTCAAATAACAGGCACAAGAGTGGAAACACCATATATTTT
TRBV5-1	TRBJ2-3	TRBD2	.	CASSQGTSGSTDTQYF	TGCGCCAGCAGCCAGGGGACTAGCGGGAGCACAGATACGCAGTATTTT
TRBV5-1	TRBJ2-7	TRBD2	.	CASSLLTSGENEQYF	TGCGCCAGCAGCTTACTGACTAGCGGAGAAAACGAGCAGTACTTC
TRBV5-4	TRBJ2-7	.	.	CASSSALGTGQSSYEQYF	TGTGCCAGCAGCTCCGCCTTAGGTACAGGGCAAAGCTCCTACGAGCAGTACTTC
TRBV7-8	TRBJ1-1	.	.	CASSPRDFSRSAFF	TGTGCCAGCAGCCCCCGGGACTTCTCGCGGTCAGCTTTCTTT
TRBV29-1	TRBJ1-1	.	.	CSVFSFGGSTEAFF	TGCAGCGTTTTTTCCTTCGGGGGGAGCACTGAAGCTTTCTTT
TRBV6-5	TRBJ1-4	.	once	CASRGRSNEKLFF	TGTGCCAGCCGCGGGCGGAGTAATGAAAAACTGTTTTTT
TRBV13	TRBJ2-7	TRBD1	.	CASSFRQGPYEQYF	TGTGCCAGCAGCTTCAGACAGGGGCCCTACGAGCAGTACTTC
TRBV18	TRBJ2-2	.	.	CASSAAIGAGELFF	TGTGCCAGCTCAGCCGCCATCGGTGCCGGGGAGCTGTTTTTT
TRBV7-8	TRBJ1-5	.	.	CASSRAEVGNQPQHF	TGTGCCAGCAGCAGAGCGGAGGTGGGCAATCAGCCCCAGCATTTT
TRBV7-6	TRBJ2-2	TRBD1	once	CASSSDRGLSFTGELFF	TGTGCCAGCAGCTCGGACAGGGGGCTTTCGTTCACCGGGGAGCTGTTTTTT
TRBV18	TRBJ2-3	TRBD1	.	CASSRDRTQYF	TGTGCCAGCTCCCGGGACAGGACGCAGTATTTT
TRBV20-1	TRBJ2-7	TRBD2	.	CSAILLAGPKF	TGCAGTGCTATTTTACTAGCGGGCCCCAAGTTC
TRBV27	TRBJ2-7	TRBD1	.	CATKPWDRVSYEQYF	TGTGCCACCAAACCCTGGGACAGGGTATCCTACGAGCAGTACTTC
TRBV7-2	TRBJ2-2	.	.	CASSLGGRGELFF	TGTGCCAGCAGCTTAGGAGGGAGAGGGGAGCTGTTTTTT
TRBV18	TRBJ2-7	.	.	CASSPTQGDYEQYF	TGTGCCAGCTCTCCGACGCAGGGTGACTACGAGCAGTACTTC
TRBV7-9	TRBJ2-2	.	.	CASSPRAPVAGELFF	TGTGCCAGCAGCCCCCGGGCCCCTGTGGCCGGGGAGCTGTTTTTT
TRBV7-2	TRBJ1-3	TRBD1	.	CASSLDVPGQGNTIYF	TGTGCCAGCAGCTTAGACGTCCCGGGACAGGGAAACACCATATATTTT
TRBV7-9	TRBJ1-2	.	.	CASSSGGGYTF	TGTGCCAGCAGCTCGGGGGGTGGCTACACCTTC
TRBV18	TRBJ1-2	TRBD1	.	CASSPTGDSNYGYTF	TGTGCCAGCTCACCGACGGGGGACAGCAACTATGGCTACACCTTC
TRBV7-2	TRBJ2-3	.	.	CASSLAGRSTDTQYF	TGTGCCAGCAGCTTAGCGGGGAGAAGCACAGATACGCAGTATTTT
TRBV28	TRBJ1-5	.	.	CASSPSKYRQPQHF	TGTGCCAGCAGTCCTTCGAAATATCGGCAACCCCAGCATTTT
TRBV5-1	TRBJ2-7	.	once	CASRERYGSSYEQYF	TGCGCCAGCAGAGAACGATACGGGAGCTCCTACGAGCAGTACTTC
TRBV19	TRBJ1-1	.	.	CASRGVNTEAFF	TGTGCCAGTAGAGGGGTAAACACTGAAGCTTTCTTT
TRBV5-1	TRBJ2-3	.	.	CASSLVAGSSDTQYF	TGCGCCAGCAGCTTGGTTGCGGGTTCTTCAGATACGCAGTATTTT
TRBV5-1	TRBJ2-3	TRBD2	.	CASSPSGRPTDTQYF	TGCGCCAGCAGCCCTAGCGGGAGGCCGACAGATACGCAGTATTTT
TRBV29-1	TRBJ2-7	.	.	CSFRTAAYEQYF	TGCAGCTTTAGGACAGCCGCCTACGAGCAGTACTTC
TRBV27	TRBJ1-1	.	once	CASSLLWGQPEAFF	TGTGCCAGCAGTTTACTCTGGGGCCAGCCTGAAGCTTTCTTT
TRBV10-3	TRBJ1-2	.	.	CAISDGGSNYGYTF	TGTGCCATCAGTGATGGGGGGAGCAACTATGGCTACACCTTC
TRBV28	TRBJ2-1	.	.	CASRRQGGGPYNEQFF	TGTGCCAGCAGACGCCAGGGGGGAGGGCCATACAATGAGCAGTTCTTC
TRBV20-1	TRBJ2-5	.	.	CSVGRQETQYF	TGCAGTGTAGGCAGACAAGAGACCCAGTACTTC
TRBV25-1	TRBJ1-1	.	.	CASSEYGRNTEAFF	TGTGCCAGCAGTGAATATGGCAGAAACACTGAAGCTTTCTTT
TRBV19	TRBJ2-7	.	.	CASSSRDGREQYF	TGTGCCAGTAGTTCGCGCGATGGGAGGGAGCAGTACTTC
TRBV30	TRBJ2-5	.	.	CAWSVGPNQETQYF	TGTGCCTGGAGTGTTGGACCGAACCAAGAGACCCAGTACTTC
TRBV6-5	TRBJ2-3	TRBD2	once	CASSLLAGQIGDTQYF	TGTGCCAGCAGTTTACTAGCGGGACAGATCGGGGATACGCAGTATTTT
TRBV18	TRBJ1-1	.	.	CASSPELGEAFF	TGTGCCAGCTCACCAGAATTAGGTGAAGCTTTCTTT
TRBV4-3	TRBJ2-4	TRBD2	.	CASSQDRLAGDIQYF	TGCGCCAGCAGCCAAGATCGACTAGCGGGAGATATTCAGTACTTC
TRBV15	TRBJ2-1	TRBD1	.	CATSIPGRGPLGNEQFF	TGTGCCACCAGCATCCCGGGTAGGGGGCCCCTTGGCAATGAGCAGTTCTTC
TRBV28	TRBJ2-3	.	.	CASSGLLAFWATQYF	TGTGCCAGCAGTGGGCTACTAGCCTTCTGGGCTACGCAGTATTTT
TRBV25-1	TRBJ2-7	.	.	CASSPNGVRGGPEQYF	TGTGCCAGCAGTCCTAACGGGGTCAGGGGAGGCCCCGAGCAGTACTTC
TRBV5-4	TRBJ2-1	.	.	CASSPSGDSYNEQFF	TGTGCCAGCAGCCCCAGCGGAGACTCCTACAATGAGCAGTTCTTC
TRBV6-6	TRBJ2-7	.	.	CASSYVGIGSYEQYF	TGTGCCAGCAGTTACGTTGGGATAGGCTCCTACGAGCAGTACTTC
TRBV5-4	TRBJ2-6	TRBD2	.	CASSPGRAGANVLTF	TGTGCCAGCAGTCCCGGGAGGGCTGGGGCCAACGTCCTGACTTTC
TRBV25-1	TRBJ1-1	.	.	CASSDFVNTEAFF	TGTGCCAGCAGTGACTTCGTGAACACTGAAGCTTTCTTT